Below are 7 T cell receptor beta chains sequenced from a single sample in a study of T cell responses to AZD1222 COVID-19 vaccine. Only in-frame clones appear in the TCRdb table, and some are missing; sequencing was by immunoSEQ multiplex PCR. The sample has 79,000 or so clones; 70% to 80% are singletons. This specimen consisted of peripheral blood, obtained 28 days after the second dose of the MenACWY control vaccine. These receptor sequences come from an adult who received the MenACWY meningococcal vaccine as a control.

The chain links TRBV4-2 to TRBJ1-3; D uncertain. The CDR3 extends over 15 amino acids. The V gene lost 6 bases and the J gene lost 0 bases, with 12 bases spanning the gap. CDR1 is LGHNA, CDR2 YNFKEQ, per germline. The CDR3 bases are TGTGCCAGCAGTCCCCGGACTATCTCTGGAAACACCATATATTTT. Encoded protein: CASSPRTISGNTIYF.

The chain carries TRBV6-5 and TRBJ1-2; D is unresolved. CDR1 and CDR2 (germline): MNHEY, SVGAGI. Trimming stripped 8 bases from V and 2 bases from J, with 12 bases between. The CDR3 consists of 13 residues. The CDR3 is CASFGLANYGYTF. As DNA, the CDR3 is TGTGCCAGCTTTGGGTTAGCCAACTATGGCTACACCTTC.

The chain uses TRBV28 and TRBJ2-2; maybe TRBD2 (6 bases). V lost 4 bases, J lost 0 bases, and 12 bases lay in between. The V gene's germline CDR1 is MDHEN and CDR2 SYDVKM. The CDR3 is 16 amino acids. CDR3 bases: TGTGCCAGCAGTTGGGTCGGGAGTCCGAACACCGGGGAGCTGTTTTTT. Translated: CASSWVGSPNTGELFF.

This sequence joins TRBV28 and TRBJ1-5; tentative D call: TRBD1 (6 bases). Trimming left V 6 bases short and J 4 bases short, with 10 bases between. The CDR3 has 13 residues. CDR1 MDHEN and CDR2 SYDVKM come from the germline V gene. In DNA form, the CDR3 reads TGTGCCAGCAGCCCGGACAGAAATCAGCCCCAGCATTTT. Amino acids: CASSPDRNQPQHF. The complete variable domain, with remaining parts taken from reference TRBV28 and TRBJ1-5, reads DVKVTQSSRYLVKRTGEKVFLECVQDMDHENMFWYRQDPGLGLRLIYFSYDVKMKEKGDIPEGYSVSREKKERFSLILESASTNQTSMYLCASSPDRNQPQHFGDGTRLSIL.

The chain carries TRBV7-9 and TRBJ2-3; tentatively, D is TRBD1 (6 bases). The length of the CDR3 is 14 residues. CDR1 SEHNR and CDR2 FQNEAQ come from the germline V gene (reference sequence). Trimming removed 0 bases at V and 4 bases at J, with 8 bases between. The CDR3: CASSLAKGADTQYF. Written as DNA, the CDR3 is TGTGCCAGCAGCTTAGCGAAGGGGGCAGATACGCAGTATTTT.

The chain carries TRBV6-2 or TRBV6-3 and TRBJ1-1, with unresolved D. From germline, CDR1 is MNHEY and CDR2 SVGEGT. The CDR3 extends over 15 amino acids. Trimming stripped 6 bases from V and 1 base from J, with 15 bases between. The CDR3 here is CASSLDRVANTEAFF. CDR3 DNA sequence: TGTGCCAGCAGCCTGGACCGAGTCGCGAACACTGAAGCTTTCTTT.

The chain is built from TRBV7-8 and TRBJ1-3; D gene uncertain. Germline lookup yields CDR1 SGHVS and CDR2 FQNEAQ. CDR3 length equals 15 residues. Trimming took off 1 base at V and 0 bases at J, with 7 bases between the two ends. Written as DNA, the CDR3 is TGTGCCAGCAGCTTAGAGGGAGGCTCTGGAAACACCATATATTTT. Its translation: CASSLEGGSGNTIYF.